The 15 T cell receptor beta chains below come from one sample, sequenced in a study of Tregs in tolerant kidney transplant recipients. Measured with immunoSEQ multiplex PCR; TCRdb has only the in-frame clones, and not every one. This sample's table has tens of thousands of clones. The nonmyeloablative bone marrow transplants came from related graft donors, with transient mixed chimerism. This material consisted of CD4+ T cells from blood (PBMCs), taken 24 months after the transplant. Receptors originate from a human patient who received a combined kidney and bone marrow transplant. Some T cells may possibly be graft donor cells.

On this clone itself: The CDR3 extends 3 residues past the end of the read, so its final part is completed from the germline J gene. V is TRBV20-1 and J is TRBJ2-3; D is uncertain. Germline CDR1 DFQATT, CDR2 SNEGSKA (reference sequence). The CDR3 has 16 amino acids. Between the trimmed V and J ends, which lost 1 base and 2 bases, there was a span of 16 bases. The CDR3 sequence is CSARAPDSTITDTQYF. CDR3 DNA (partial): TGCAGTGCTAGAGCCCCGGATAGCACCATCACAGATACG.

Details on this clone: The read halts 3 residues ahead of the CDR3 end, with the missing end drawn from the germline J gene. The V gene is TRBV30, the J gene TRBJ2-7; the match to TRBD1 covers 7 bases. Germline CDR1 reads GTSNPN; CDR2 reads SVGIG (reference sequence). After removal of 5 bases from V and 1 base from J, the junction contained 8 bases not matched to a gene. This CDR3 has 14 residues. The chain's CDR3 is CAWVRGGGSYEQYF. CDR3 DNA (partial): TGTGCCTGGGTGAGAGGGGGCGGATCCTACGAG.

To note about this clone: With the read ending 3 residues before the CDR3 end, the germline J gene is used to fill in that end. J is TRBJ1-4 and V is TRBV19; D is perhaps TRBD1 (5 bases). The CDR3 has 15 amino acids. Germline CDR1 and CDR2: LNHDA and SQIVND (reference sequence). The V end was cut by 5 bases, the J end by 1 base, with 11 bases between. This CDR3 reads CASSVRGITNEKLFF. CDR3 bases read: TGTGCCAGTAGTGTCCGGGGGATAACTAATGAAAAA.

Concerning this clone: With the read ending 3 residues before the CDR3 end, the germline J gene is used to fill in that end. The rearrangement joins TRBV7-2 to TRBJ1-1, with 7 bases fitting TRBD1. This CDR3 spans 13 amino acids. Per the germline V gene, CDR1 is SGHTA and CDR2 is FQGNSA. J was trimmed by 4 bases and V by 7 bases; bases with no gene match: 6. CDR3 protein: CASTGQVGTEAFF. The sequenced part of the CDR3 DNA is TGTGCCAGCACCGGACAGGTCGGCACTGAA.

This clone is called medium-sized (0.01 to 0.1%) based on its frequency. The read terminates 3 residues before the CDR3 end, so the remaining end is supplied by the germline J gene. V gene TRBV19 combines with J gene TRBJ2-3; no reliable D call. V dropped 5 bases and J dropped 4 bases, with 7 bases sitting between them. The CDR3 totals 12 residues. Germline CDR1 LNHDA, CDR2 SQIVND (reference sequence). The sequenced CDR3 bases are TGTGCCAGTAGTCCCCAGTCAGATACG. Translating gives CASSPQSDT. The CDR3 reads in full as CASSPQSDTQYF.

Note on this clone: The read finishes 3 residues shy of the CDR3 end, and the germline J gene is used to complete it. The rearrangement joins TRBV6-2 or TRBV6-3 to TRBJ2-1; TRBD2 aligns across 11 bases. Losses at the gene ends were 6 bases for V and 3 bases for J; bases not matched to a gene: 4. The CDR3 length is 15 residues. CDR1 and CDR2 (germline): MNHEY, SVGEGT. The DNA read from the CDR3 is TGTGCCAGCAGCCAAGGGACTAGCGGCTACAATGAG. Translation gives CASSQGTSGYNE. The whole CDR3 sequence is CASSQGTSGYNEQFF.

On this clone: The read halts 3 residues ahead of the CDR3 end, with the missing end drawn from the germline J gene. This chain links TRBV18 with TRBJ2-7; 7 nucleotides agree with TRBD1. This CDR3 spans 13 amino acids. Germline CDR1 KGHSH, CDR2 LQKENI. V dropped 3 bases and J dropped 6; count of bases not matched to a gene: 5. Partial CDR3 DNA: TGTGCCAGCTCACCTCCGGACAGGACCGAG. Its protein product is CASSPPDRTE. The whole CDR3 sequence reads CASSPPDRTEQYF.

About this clone: The CDR3 end lies 3 residues beyond the end of the read and is filled in from the germline J gene. This sequence joins TRBV4-2 and TRBJ1-5, with D possibly matching TRBD1 (6 bases). Trimming stripped 0 bases from V and 0 bases from J, with 15 bases between. Germline-derived CDR1 and CDR2 are LGHNA and YNFKEQ. The CDR3 runs 18 residues. The sequenced part of the CDR3 DNA is TGTGCCAGCAGCCAAGATAGAATTGGGACATCTAGCAATCAGCCC. It specifies CASSQDRIGTSSNQP. The entire CDR3 sequence reads CASSQDRIGTSSNQPQHF.

Regarding this clone: The read is 3 residues too short to cover the CDR3 end, so that end is filled in from the germline J gene. The chain couples TRBV10-1 to TRBJ2-3, with 11 bases lining up with TRBD2. Germline V gives CDR1 WNHNN, CDR2 SYGVQD (reference sequence). The V segment lost 5 bases and the J segment 2 bases; nucleotides outside the gene matches: 3. The CDR3 has 15 amino acids. The DNA read from the CDR3 is TGCGCCAGCAGTACTAGCGGGAGAAACACAGATACG. Its translation: CASSTSGRNTDT. The complete CDR3 sequence is CASSTSGRNTDTQYF.

About this clone: The CDR3 end lies 3 residues beyond the end of the read and is filled in from the germline J gene. The V and J genes are TRBV20-1 and TRBJ2-7, with 13 nucleotides matching TRBD2. Looked up from germline, CDR1 is DFQATT and CDR2 is SNEGSKA (reference sequence). The CDR3 has 15 amino acids. Trimming took 5 bases from V and 1 from J; bases not matched to a gene: 5. The sequenced part of the CDR3 DNA is TGCAGTGCTCCTAGGACTAGCGGGGGATCCTACGAG. It is translated as CSAPRTSGGSYE. The CDR3 in its entirety is CSAPRTSGGSYEQYF.

With respect to this clone: The sequenced fragment ends 3 residues before the CDR3 boundary, so the rest is inferred from the germline J gene. The chain recombines TRBV30 with TRBJ1-6; 10 bases fit TRBD1. This CDR3 is built from 15 residues. Germline lookup yields CDR1 GTSNPN and CDR2 SVGIG (reference sequence). With V trimmed by 1 base and J by 7 bases, 4 bases remained unmatched. The DNA read from the CDR3 is TGTGCCTGGAGTGGGACAGGGGGACCCAATTCACCC. Its translation is CAWSGTGGPNSP. The whole CDR3 is CAWSGTGGPNSPLHF.

By frequency, this clone is medium-sized. Read data end 3 residues before the CDR3 end; the end is taken from the germline J gene. J is TRBJ2-3 and V is TRBV20-1; TRBD2 aligns across 15 bases. V shed 1 base and J 3 bases; nucleotides not matched to a gene: 5. CDR3 size: 17 residues. Germline CDR1 reads DFQATT; CDR2 reads SNEGSKA (reference sequence). The part of the CDR3 DNA that was read is TGCAGTGCTAGAGCCCCGGGACTAGCGGGAGGAACAGATACG. Translating gives CSARAPGLAGGTDT. The CDR3, in full, reads CSARAPGLAGGTDTQYF.

A word on this clone: From the germline J gene comes the end of the CDR3, since the read stops 3 residues before it. The chain combines TRBV28 with TRBJ2-5; 7 nucleotides match TRBD1. Germline V gene lookup returns CDR1 MDHEN and CDR2 SYDVKM. The V and J ends lost 7 bases and 5 bases, in that order; junction bases with no gene match: 10. The CDR3 is 14 residues long. The CDR3 bases that were read are TGTGCCAGCACCCCGACGACAGGGAGTGAGACC. Translated: CASTPTTGSET. The full CDR3 reads CASTPTTGSETQYF.

Here the CDR3 reads CASGLGTRGRGADTQYF. CDR3 DNA (partial): TGTGCTAGTGGTTTGGGCACTAGGGGGAGGGGAGCAGATACG. The gene calls are TRBV12-5 and TRBJ2-3; D possibly corresponds to TRBD2 (7 bases). The read finishes 3 residues shy of the CDR3 end, and the germline J gene is used to complete it. Trimming pared 1 base from V and 4 bases from J, leaving 18 bases between. Per the germline V gene, CDR1 is LGHNT and CDR2 is FRNRAP. The CDR3 loop spans 17 amino acids.

Regarding this clone: A junction boundary mismatches the germline segment, possibly from a read error. The sequenced fragment ends 3 residues before the CDR3 boundary, so the rest is inferred from the germline J gene. The V call is TRBV4-2, the J call TRBJ2-7; a weak D match, TRBD1 (6 bases). Germline V gene lookup returns CDR1 LGHNA and CDR2 YNFKEQ. The CDR3 contains 14 residues. CDR3 bases read: TGCGCCAGCAGCCAAAGCGAGGGGGCCTACGAG. It translates to CASSQSEGAYE. In full, the CDR3 reads CASSQSEGAYEQYF.